These 29 T cell receptor beta chains originate from one sample sequenced in a study of blood T cell repertoires in COVID-19. Clones were read by immunoSEQ multiplex PCR, and TCRdb kept only the in-frame ones, dropping some. The table has about 150,000 clones, around 82% seen once. Sequences were obtained from peripheral blood. All receptors come from a human donor in a cohort sampled during active COVID-19.

The chain carries TRBV4-1 and TRBJ1-1, with D tentatively TRBD1 (5 bases). V gave up 0 bases and J gave up 7 bases, with 6 bases separating them. The germline V gene has CDR1 MGHRA and CDR2 YSYEKL. The CDR3 length is 12 residues. CDR3: CASSQDRGEAFF. CDR3 DNA sequence: TGCGCCAGCAGCCAAGATAGGGGTGAAGCTTTCTTT.

The chain couples TRBV27 to TRBJ1-6; no firm D call. Trimming left V 3 bases short and J 10 bases short, with 7 bases between. Germline CDR1 is MNHEY and CDR2 is SMNVEV (reference sequence). The CDR3 has 12 residues. The CDR3 sequence: CASSFLGSPLHF. The CDR3 DNA reads TGTGCCAGCAGTTTCCTAGGATCACCCCTCCACTTT.

Only one count was recorded for this clone. The chain combines TRBV13 with TRBJ1-1; D unresolved. The V gene's germline CDR1 is PRHDT and CDR2 FYEKMQ (reference sequence). This CDR3 is 12 amino acids long. The ends were cut back, 6 bases at V and 3 bases at J, with 8 bases in the middle. The CDR3 region is CASSRRDTEAFF. The CDR3 nucleotides read TGTGCCAGCAGTCGCCGGGACACTGAAGCTTTCTTT.

This chain links TRBV12-3 or TRBV12-4 with TRBJ2-7, with unresolved D. This CDR3 contains 13 residues. The ends were cut back, 6 bases at V and 7 bases at J, with 16 bases in the middle. The chain's CDR3 is CASSQKGVGEQYF. CDR3 bases: TGTGCCAGCAGCCAAAAAGGAGTTGGGGAGCAGTACTTC.

V is TRBV2 and J is TRBJ2-7; TRBD1 aligns across 8 bases. The length of the CDR3 is 12 residues. Germline lookup yields CDR1 SNHLY and CDR2 FYNNEI. J lost 3 bases, V lost 8 bases, and 3 bases had no gene match. The CDR3 region has the DNA TGTGCCAGCCGAGGACAGGGCTACGAGCAGTACTTC. As protein: CASRGQGYEQYF.

This clone was detected only once. The rearrangement joins TRBV29-1 to TRBJ1-5; D gene ambiguous. Germline V gene sequence: CDR1 SQVTM, CDR2 ANQGSEA. CDR3 length equals 12 residues. V was clipped by 4 bases and J by 5 bases, with 9 bases between them. The CDR3, as DNA: TGCAGCGTTGGACAATTGGATCAGCCCCAGCATTTT. Its protein is CSVGQLDQPQHF. Full variable domain (missing parts from reference TRBV29-1 and TRBJ1-5): SAVISQKPSRDICQRGTSLTIQCQVDSQVTMMFWYRQQPGQSLTLIATANQGSEATYESGFVIDKFPISRPNLTFSTLTVSNMSPEDSSIYLCSVGQLDQPQHFGDGTRLSIL.

The chain uses TRBV21-1 and TRBJ2-2; the D call of TRBD2 is as the table states it, not checked on the DNA. TRBV21-1 is listed as a pseudogene. The CDR3 covers 18 residues. DNA for the CDR3: TGTGCCAGCCAGTCGTTACTAGCGGGAGTGGGGAACACCGGGGAGCTGTTTTTT. Amino acids: CASQSLLAGVGNTGELFF.

The chain joins TRBV24-1 to TRBJ2-5, with a weak D call TRBD2 (6 bases). V lost 7 bases to trimming and J lost 2 bases, with 7 bases between them. The CDR3 sequence is 12 residues long. Germline lookup yields CDR1 KGHDR and CDR2 SFDVKD. As DNA, the CDR3 is TGTGCCACCAGGGGACTGCAAGAGACCCAGTACTTC. Protein product: CATRGLQETQYF.

There are a few counts of this clone. The chain is built from TRBV3-1 (or the pseudogene TRBV3-2) and TRBJ1-1; D is ambiguous. Trimming stripped 3 bases from V and 5 bases from J, with 10 bases between. CDR1 is LGHDT, CDR2 YNNKEL, per germline (reference sequence). The CDR3 is 13 amino acids. CDR3 nucleotides: TGTGCCAGCAGCCATTTATGGGAGACTGAAGCTTTCTTT. Its protein product is CASSHLWETEAFF.

The CDR3 coding sequence is TGTGCCAGCTCATCTCGACTAGCGGGGGGCTCCCTTACGGATACGCAGTATTTT. Protein sequence: CASSSRLAGGSLTDTQYF. The J gene is TRBJ2-3, the V gene TRBV18, with TRBD2 matching over 13 bases. With 5 bases clipped from V and 6 bases from J, the junction kept 14 bases outside the gene matches. The germline V gene has CDR1 KGHSH and CDR2 LQKENI. CDR3 length: 18 amino acids. Full variable domain (remainder filled in from reference TRBV18 and TRBJ2-3): NAGVMQNPRHLVRRRGQEARLRCSPMKGHSHVYWYRQLPEEGLKFMVYLQKENIIDESGMPKERFSAEFPKEGPSILRIQQVVRGDSAAYFCASSSRLAGGSLTDTQYFGPGTRLTVL.

The chain is built from TRBV19 and TRBJ1-4; 8 bases map to TRBD1. Germline lookup yields CDR1 LNHDA and CDR2 SQIVND (reference sequence). J lost 11 bases, V lost 4 bases, and 15 bases had no gene match. The CDR3 loop spans 16 amino acids. The CDR3 loop reads CASSKLPGQDQGKLFF. CDR3 bases: TGTGCCAGTAGTAAACTCCCGGGACAGGACCAGGGGAAACTGTTTTTT. Supplemented by reference TRBV19 and TRBJ1-4, the full variable domain reads DGGITQSPKYLFRKEGQNVTLSCEQNLNHDAMYWYRQDPGQGLRLIYYSQIVNDFQKGDIAEGYSVSREKKESFPLTVTSAQKNPTAFYLCASSKLPGQDQGKLFFGSGTQLSVL.

This clone turned up a few times. The J gene is TRBJ2-1, the V gene TRBV7-3; TRBD2 is a possible D gene (6 bases). The CDR3 consists of 15 residues. The germline CDR1 and CDR2 sequences are SGHTA and FQGTGA. Trimming took 1 base from V and 10 from J, leaving 17 bases between them. CDR3 in amino acids: CASSLKGSGEEEQFF. The CDR3 DNA sequence: TGTGCCAGCAGCTTAAAGGGTAGCGGTGAAGAGGAGCAGTTCTTC. Together with reference TRBV7-3 and TRBJ2-1, the CDR3 gives the full variable domain: GAGVSQTPSNKVTEKGKYVELRCDPISGHTALYWYRQSLGQGPEFLIYFQGTGAADDSGLPNDRFFAVRPEGSVSTLKIQRTERGDSAVYLCASSLKGSGEEEQFFGPGTRLTVL.

The rearrangement links TRBV7-9 to TRBJ1-5; no clear D. V was trimmed by 1 base and J by 6 bases, leaving 7 bases between them. Germline assignment: CDR1 SEHNR and CDR2 FQNEAQ (reference sequence). CDR3 length: 13 residues. CDR3 region: CASSLEAFQPQHF. CDR3 in DNA: TGTGCCAGCAGCTTAGAAGCCTTTCAGCCCCAGCATTTT.

The V and J genes are TRBV18 and TRBJ1-2; 7 bases agree with TRBD1. Trimming at V came to 3 bases and at J to 0 bases, leaving 7 bases not matched to a gene. The CDR3 totals 16 residues. The germline gives CDR1 KGHSH, CDR2 LQKENI. The CDR3: CASSPSGQDTNYGYTF. The CDR3 nucleotides are TGTGCCAGCTCACCCTCTGGACAGGACACTAACTATGGCTACACCTTC.

V gene TRBV18 combines with J gene TRBJ1-1; maybe TRBD1 (5 bases). CDR3 length: 15 amino acids. In germline, CDR1 is KGHSH, CDR2 LQKENI. The germline V and J ends were trimmed by 3 bases and 1 base, with 12 bases remaining between them. The DNA of the CDR3 is TGTGCCAGCTCACCCCAGGGTTCGACGAACACTGAAGCTTTCTTT. Its translation: CASSPQGSTNTEAFF.

The sample holds a few counts of this clone. The chain links TRBV11-3 to TRBJ2-5; 11 positions agree with TRBD2. The germline V gene encodes CDR1 SGHNT and CDR2 YENEEA. CDR3 size: 15 residues. The V and J ends lost 5 bases and 4 bases, in that order; junction bases with no gene match: 6. The CDR3 nucleotides read TGTGCCAGCAGCATTACTAGCGGGGGCGGAGAGACCCAGTACTTC. It codes for CASSITSGGGETQYF.

In DNA, the CDR3 is TGTGCCAGCAGCCATAACAGGGGTCCCTACAATGAGCAGTTCTTC. Encoded protein: CASSHNRGPYNEQFF. The rearrangement links TRBV6-2 or TRBV6-3 to TRBJ2-1; TRBD1 aligns across 7 bases. V shed 6 bases and J 2 bases; nucleotides not matched to a gene: 7. The CDR3 spans 15 residues. The germline V gene encodes CDR1 MNHEY and CDR2 SVGEGT.

The chain combines TRBV2 with TRBJ2-3; 16 bases map to TRBD2. Germline values: CDR1 SNHLY, CDR2 FYNNEI. V gave up 4 bases and J gave up 7 bases; unmatched junction bases: 11. CDR3 size: 18 residues. The CDR3: CASSGIPGLAGGPNTQYF. The CDR3 DNA reads as TGTGCCAGCAGTGGGATCCCGGGACTAGCGGGAGGGCCTAATACGCAGTATTTT.

The chain links TRBV14 to TRBJ1-2; maybe TRBD1 (5 bases). Germline V gives CDR1 SGHDN, CDR2 FVKESK. The CDR3 is 15 amino acids. Trimming left V 2 bases short and J 4 bases short, with 14 bases between. CDR3 nucleotide sequence: TGTGCCAGCAGCCAACAGGGACTTGGGTTCTATGGCTACACCTTC. Residues: CASSQQGLGFYGYTF.

CDR3 amino acids: CASSSRQGGYEKLFF. The CDR3 DNA follows: TGTGCCAGCAGTTCTAGACAGGGTGGATATGAAAAACTGTTTTTT. The chain has TRBV6-5 and TRBJ1-4, with 7 bases matching TRBD1. The trim removed 4 bases at V and 6 bases at J, leaving 8 bases unmatched. The CDR3 covers 15 residues. Germline values: CDR1 MNHEY, CDR2 SVGAGI.

This sequence joins TRBV4-3 and TRBJ1-2; 10 bases agree with TRBD1. Germline CDR1 and CDR2: LGHNA and YSLEER. The CDR3 is 16 amino acids. The V and J ends lost 1 base and 8 bases, in that order; junction bases with no gene match: 10. The CDR3: CASSQVYLGQGEGYTF. Here the CDR3 DNA reads TGCGCCAGCAGCCAAGTCTACCTCGGACAGGGGGAAGGCTACACCTTC.

This clone occurred once. The chain combines TRBV23-1 with TRBJ1-5, with TRBD1 as a possible D gene (6 bases). TRBV23-1 is an ORF, and what it does is uncertain. This CDR3 comprises 16 residues. The germline V and J ends were trimmed by 6 bases and 7 bases, with 22 bases remaining between them. CDR3 nucleotide sequence: TGCGCCAGCAGCCTACCCAGGGGTAAGAGGTGGCAGCCCCAGCATTTT. Protein sequence: CASSLPRGKRWQPQHF.

V is TRBV19 and J is TRBJ1-5; 10 bases agree with TRBD1. Germline V lookup: CDR1 LNHDA, CDR2 SQIVND (reference sequence). The CDR3 sequence is 14 residues long. With 8 bases clipped from V and 2 bases from J, the junction kept 3 bases outside the gene matches. As DNA, the CDR3 is TGTGCCAGTTCTGGGACAGGGGGCAATCAGCCCCAGCATTTT. As protein: CASSGTGGNQPQHF. The whole variable domain, filled in from reference TRBV19 and TRBJ1-5, reads DGGITQSPKYLFRKEGQNVTLSCEQNLNHDAMYWYRQDPGQGLRLIYYSQIVNDFQKGDIAEGYSVSREKKESFPLTVTSAQKNPTAFYLCASSGTGGNQPQHFGDGTRLSIL.

This rearrangement joins TRBV6-4 to TRBJ1-2, with 9 nucleotides matching TRBD1. The V and J ends lost 5 bases and 5 bases, in that order; junction bases with no gene match: 3. Germline assignment: CDR1 MRHNA and CDR2 SNTAGT. The CDR3 covers 13 residues. CDR3 in amino acids: CASSPDRGYGYTF. DNA for the CDR3: TGTGCCAGCAGTCCGGACAGGGGATATGGCTACACCTTC.

This rearrangement joins TRBV5-1 to TRBJ2-3, with 9 bases lining up with TRBD1. Per germline, CDR1 SGHRS and CDR2 YFSETQ. V trimming: 3 bases; J trimming: 2 bases; junction bases outside the gene matches: 7. The CDR3 is 16 amino acids. The CDR3 region is CASSYTGTGTTDTQYF. CDR3 DNA: TGCGCCAGCAGCTACACCGGGACAGGGACCACAGATACGCAGTATTTT.

The chain is built from TRBV6-6 and TRBJ2-3, with TRBD2 identical over 8 bases. With 7 bases clipped from V and 2 bases from J, the junction kept 11 bases outside the gene matches. This CDR3 spans 16 amino acids. The germline gives CDR1 MNHNY, CDR2 SVGAGI (reference sequence). The CDR3 loop reads CASKGSDGRATDTQYF. CDR3 in DNA: TGTGCCAGCAAAGGTTCGGACGGGAGGGCCACAGATACGCAGTATTTT.

J is TRBJ1-5 and V is TRBV28; D ambiguous. Germline V gene lookup returns CDR1 MDHEN and CDR2 SYDVKM. V was pared by 4 bases and J by 6 bases, with 10 bases between. The CDR3 extends over 13 amino acids. The CDR3, as DNA: TGTGCCAGCAGTTCCCAACTAGGTCAGCCCCAGCATTTT. Its protein is CASSSQLGQPQHF.

The chain carries TRBV14 and TRBJ2-2, with D possibly matching TRBD2 (5 bases). The CDR3 length is 16 residues. V was shortened by 4 bases and J by 6 bases, with 18 bases between the two germline ends. In germline, CDR1 is SGHDN, CDR2 FVKESK. CDR3 residues: CASSPLDGGGSGELFF. The DNA of the CDR3 is TGTGCCAGCAGCCCTCTCGACGGTGGAGGTTCCGGGGAGCTGTTTTTT.

V and J are TRBV7-2 and TRBJ2-5; 7 nucleotides agree with TRBD1. Germline CDR1 is SGHTA and CDR2 is FQGNSA. V gave up 3 bases and J gave up 4 bases; unmatched junction bases: 8. This CDR3 has 15 residues. CDR3 sequence: CASSFEGGAGETQYF. For the CDR3, the DNA is TGTGCCAGCAGCTTCGAAGGGGGCGCGGGAGAGACCCAGTACTTC.